The 8 T cell receptor beta chains below come from one sample, sequenced in a study of T cells in Graves' hyperthyroidism and ophthalmopathy (dated by TCRdb to between 2019 and 2020). Preparation of the library involved multiplex PCR. Sequencing used an Illumina HiSeq 2000. The TCR beta CDR3 regions were amplified from RNA transcripts. The TCR CDR3 was subjected to a first round of RT-PCR using the HTBI primer set and the Qiagen OneStep RT-PCR kit. TCRdb applied fastp at Q25 and MiXCR to the public reads, then kept only in-frame beta chains. Every entry covers one CDR3 protein and lists the most common genes and DNA from its rows. This sample has around 800,000 distinct CDR3 sequences in its table, and 35% to 40% of those were observed once. The top ten clonotypes cover approximately 8.7% of the sample. Sequences were obtained from blood. All receptors derive from a man younger than 35 with Graves' hyperthyroidism.

This clonotype showed up many times. The chain has TRBV24-1 and TRBJ1-5; TRBD1 matches 9 bases. Trimming removed 5 bases from V and 7 bases from J; junction bases left unmatched: 8. The CDR3 contains 15 residues. Looked up from germline, CDR1 is KGHDR and CDR2 is SFDVKD. For the CDR3, the DNA is TGTGCCACCAGTGCGGGACAGGGCGGGGGACAGCCCCAGCATTTT. Translated: CATSAGQGGGQPQHF.

This clonotype turned up a few times. The V and J genes are TRBV7-9 and TRBJ2-7, with D perhaps TRBD2 (5 bases). Germline values: CDR1 SEHNR, CDR2 FQNEAQ (reference sequence). The CDR3 runs 14 residues. V lost 5 bases and J 1 base, leaving 12 bases between the germline ends. CDR3 residues: CASSAQDYSYEQYF. In nucleotides, the CDR3 is TGTGCCAGCAGCGCGCAAGACTATTCCTACGAGCAGTACTTC.

The rearrangement joins TRBV10-2 to TRBJ2-7, with 9 bases identical to TRBD1. Germline trimming cut 6 bases from V and 5 bases from J; bases unmatched to any gene: 8. The CDR3 is 14 amino acids. Per germline, CDR1 WSHSY and CDR2 SAAADI. The CDR3 DNA follows: TGCGCCAGCAGCGCGAGGGGACAGGGCGACGAGCAGTACTTC. Translating gives CASSARGQGDEQYF.

The sample holds many counts of this clonotype. J is TRBJ2-5 and V is TRBV20-1; a possible D gene is TRBD2 (5 bases). V was shortened by 3 bases and J by 5 bases, with 10 bases between the two germline ends. The germline V gene has CDR1 DFQATT and CDR2 SNEGSKA (reference sequence). This CDR3 region has 12 residues. CDR3 coding DNA: TGCAGTGCTAGGAGGGCTGGGGAGACCCAGTACTTC. It yields the protein CSARRAGETQYF.

In regard to this clonotype: A much larger clone differs from this one at a single base, so this may be a read error. The V and J genes are TRBV2 and TRBJ1-5; D uncertain. The CDR3 totals 13 residues. The germline V gene encodes CDR1 SNHLY and CDR2 FYNNEI. Here the CDR3 reads CVSSYSREQPQHF. Here the CDR3 DNA reads TGTGTCAGCAGTTACTCGAGGGAACAGCCCCAGCATTTT.

V gene TRBV9 combines with J gene TRBJ2-7; 13 nucleotides align to TRBD2. V dropped 5 bases and J dropped 7; count of bases not matched to a gene: 24. Germline V gene lookup returns CDR1 SGDLS and CDR2 YYNGEE. The CDR3 is 20 residues long. The CDR3 region is CASSSQLAGGRTTRALEQYF. The CDR3 DNA reads TGTGCCAGCAGTTCCCAACTAGCGGGAGGGAGGACAACGAGGGCCCTTGAGCAGTACTTC.

This clonotype was recorded many times. The CDR3 spells CAISESGRGGDQPQHF. DNA of the CDR3: TGTGCCATCAGTGAGTCGGGGCGGGGTGGGGATCAGCCCCAGCATTTT. The V call is TRBV10-3, the J call TRBJ1-5; TRBD1 is a possible D gene (5 bases). The CDR3 runs to 16 residues. In germline, CDR1 is ENHRY, CDR2 SYGVKD. V dropped 0 bases and J dropped 5 bases, with 14 bases sitting between them.

This clonotype showed up many times. In DNA form, the CDR3 reads TGTGCCATCAGTGACGGGGGAACTGAAGCTTTCTTT. Its protein product is CAISDGGTEAFF. The chain carries TRBV10-3 and TRBJ1-1, with a possible D match to TRBD1 (5 bases). Germline V gene sequence: CDR1 ENHRY, CDR2 SYGVKD. Trimming removed 3 bases from V and 5 bases from J, with 7 bases in between. The CDR3 length is 12 residues.